This T cell receptor beta chain comes out of a study of T cell responses to AZD1222 COVID-19 vaccine. The study, taken as a whole, reports: The study reported that nearly half of spike-specific TCRs target unmutated variant regions. Clonal diversity was possibly underestimated; the donors were predominantly white British and more often female.

Germline CDR1 reads LGHNA; CDR2 reads YNFKEQ. The CDR3 is made up of 17 amino acids. Germline trimming cut 4 bases from V and 3 bases from J; bases unmatched to any gene: 11. Produced via immunoSEQ multiplex PCR; TCRdb's table is partial and in-frame only. The data hold around 160,000 clones, with around 90% observed a single time. In this sample, this clone turned up once. The antigen is not known. The chain carries TRBV4-2 and TRBJ2-2; 7 nucleotides line up with TRBD1. The origin of this receptor is an adult in good health. The sample here was peripheral blood, taken on day 0 of MenACWY control vaccination. The CDR3 reads CASSLSQGDIYTGELFF. CDR3 coding DNA: TGTGCCAGCAGCCTCTCCCAGGGGGATATTTACACCGGGGAGCTGTTTTTT.